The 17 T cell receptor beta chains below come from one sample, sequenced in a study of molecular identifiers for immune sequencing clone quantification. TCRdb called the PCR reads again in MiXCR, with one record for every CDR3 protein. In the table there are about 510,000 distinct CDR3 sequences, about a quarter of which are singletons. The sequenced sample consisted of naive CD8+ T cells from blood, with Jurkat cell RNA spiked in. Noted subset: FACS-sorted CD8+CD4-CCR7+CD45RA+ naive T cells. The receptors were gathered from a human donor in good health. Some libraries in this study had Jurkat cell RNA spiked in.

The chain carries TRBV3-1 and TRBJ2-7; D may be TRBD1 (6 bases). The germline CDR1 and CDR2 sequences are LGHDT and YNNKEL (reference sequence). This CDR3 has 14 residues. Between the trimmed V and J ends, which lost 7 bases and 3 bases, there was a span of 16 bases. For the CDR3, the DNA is TGTGCCAGCAACCCGGGACAAAGCTTCTACGAGCAGTACTTC. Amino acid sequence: CASNPGQSFYEQYF.

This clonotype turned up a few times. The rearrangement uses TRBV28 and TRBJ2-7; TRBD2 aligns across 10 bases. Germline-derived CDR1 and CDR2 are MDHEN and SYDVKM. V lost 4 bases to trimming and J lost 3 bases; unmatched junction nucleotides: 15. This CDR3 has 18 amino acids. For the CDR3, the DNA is TGTGCCAGCAGTTCCCTAGCGGGAGACAAGGGGAGGTACTACGAGCAGTACTTC. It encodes CASSSLAGDKGRYYEQYF.

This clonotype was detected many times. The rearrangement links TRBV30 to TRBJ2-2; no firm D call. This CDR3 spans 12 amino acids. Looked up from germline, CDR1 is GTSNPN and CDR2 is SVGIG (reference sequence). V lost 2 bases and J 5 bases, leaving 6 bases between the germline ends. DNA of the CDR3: TGTGCCTGGAGTTCTGTTACCGGGGAGCTGTTTTTT. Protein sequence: CAWSSVTGELFF.

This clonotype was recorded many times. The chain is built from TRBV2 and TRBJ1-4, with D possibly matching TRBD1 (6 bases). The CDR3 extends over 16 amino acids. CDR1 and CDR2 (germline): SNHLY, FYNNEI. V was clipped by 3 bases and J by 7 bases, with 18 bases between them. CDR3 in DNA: TGTGCCAGCAGTGAGGGCAGGGGAGATAACGTTGAAAAACTGTTTTTT. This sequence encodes CASSEGRGDNVEKLFF.

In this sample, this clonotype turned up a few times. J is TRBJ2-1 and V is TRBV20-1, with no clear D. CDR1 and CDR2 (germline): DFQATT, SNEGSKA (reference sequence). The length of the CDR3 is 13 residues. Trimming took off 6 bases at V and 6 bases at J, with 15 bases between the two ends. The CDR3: CSAGRSTGNEQFF. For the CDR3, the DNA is TGCAGTGCGGGCCGCAGTACCGGCAATGAGCAGTTCTTC.

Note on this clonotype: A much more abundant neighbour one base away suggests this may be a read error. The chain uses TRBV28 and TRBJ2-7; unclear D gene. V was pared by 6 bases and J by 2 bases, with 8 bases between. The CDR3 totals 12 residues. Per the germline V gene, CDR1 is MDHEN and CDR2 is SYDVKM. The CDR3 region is CASSHQTYEQYF. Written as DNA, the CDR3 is TGTGCCAGCAGCCACCAGACCTACGAGCAGTACTTC.

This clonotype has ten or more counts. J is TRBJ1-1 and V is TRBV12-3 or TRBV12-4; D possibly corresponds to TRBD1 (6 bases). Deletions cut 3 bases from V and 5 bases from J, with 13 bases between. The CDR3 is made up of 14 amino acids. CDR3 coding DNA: TGTGCCAGCAGTTTCGGGCAGGGGCAGACTGAAGCTTTCTTT. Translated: CASSFGQGQTEAFF.

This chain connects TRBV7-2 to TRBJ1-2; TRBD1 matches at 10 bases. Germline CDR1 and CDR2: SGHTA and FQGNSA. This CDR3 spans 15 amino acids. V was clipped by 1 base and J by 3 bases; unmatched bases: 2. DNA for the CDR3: TGTGCCAGCAGCTTAGGGACAGGGGGGGACTATGGCTACACCTTC. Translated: CASSLGTGGDYGYTF.

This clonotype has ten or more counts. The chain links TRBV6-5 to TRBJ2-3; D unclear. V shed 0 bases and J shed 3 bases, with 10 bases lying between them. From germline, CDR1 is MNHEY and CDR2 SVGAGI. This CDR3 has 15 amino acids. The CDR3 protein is CASSYSGPKTDTQYF. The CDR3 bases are TGTGCCAGCAGTTACTCGGGTCCCAAGACAGATACGCAGTATTTT.

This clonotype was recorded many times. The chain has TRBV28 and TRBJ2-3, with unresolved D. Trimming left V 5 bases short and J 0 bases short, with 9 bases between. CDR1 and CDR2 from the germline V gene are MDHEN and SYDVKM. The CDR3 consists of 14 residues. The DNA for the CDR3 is TGTGCCAGCAGTATAACTATTAGCACAGATACGCAGTATTTT. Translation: CASSITISTDTQYF.

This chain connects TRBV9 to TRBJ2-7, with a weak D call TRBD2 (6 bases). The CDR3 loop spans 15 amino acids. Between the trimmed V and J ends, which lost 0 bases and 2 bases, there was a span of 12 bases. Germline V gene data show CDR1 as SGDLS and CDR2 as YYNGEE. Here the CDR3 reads CASSVAPSATYEQYF. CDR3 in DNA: TGTGCCAGCAGCGTAGCTCCTAGCGCGACCTACGAGCAGTACTTC.

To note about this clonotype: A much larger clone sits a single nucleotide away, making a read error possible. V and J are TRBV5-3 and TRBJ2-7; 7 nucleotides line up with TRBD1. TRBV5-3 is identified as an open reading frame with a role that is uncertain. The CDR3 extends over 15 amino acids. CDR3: CASSLDGTVCYEQYF. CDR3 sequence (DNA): TGTGCCAGCAGCTTGGATGGGACAGTCTGCTACGAGCAGTACTTC.

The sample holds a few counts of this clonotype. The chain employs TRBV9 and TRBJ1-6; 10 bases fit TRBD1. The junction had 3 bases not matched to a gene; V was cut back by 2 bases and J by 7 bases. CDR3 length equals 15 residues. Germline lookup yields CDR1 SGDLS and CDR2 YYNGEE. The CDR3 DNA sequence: TGTGCCAGCAGCGTTAGGACAGGGGGGAATTCACCCCTCCACTTT. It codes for CASSVRTGGNSPLHF.

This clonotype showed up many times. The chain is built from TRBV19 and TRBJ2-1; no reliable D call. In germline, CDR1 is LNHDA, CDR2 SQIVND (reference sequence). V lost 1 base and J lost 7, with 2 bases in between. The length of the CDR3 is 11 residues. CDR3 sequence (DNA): TGTGCCAGTAGTATAGGGAATGAGCAGTTCTTC. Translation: CASSIGNEQFF.

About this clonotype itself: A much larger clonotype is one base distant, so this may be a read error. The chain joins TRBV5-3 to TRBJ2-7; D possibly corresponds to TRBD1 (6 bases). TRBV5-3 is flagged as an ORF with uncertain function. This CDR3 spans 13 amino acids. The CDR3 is CASGTGLPYEKYF. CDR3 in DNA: TGTGCCAGTGGTACAGGGCTACCCTACGAGAAGTACTTC.

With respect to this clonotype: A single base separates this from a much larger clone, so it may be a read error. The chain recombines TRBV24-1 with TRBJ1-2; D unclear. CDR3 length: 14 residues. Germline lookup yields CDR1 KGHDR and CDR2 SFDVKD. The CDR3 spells CAISDSSMSYGYTF. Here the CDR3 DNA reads TGTGCCATCAGTGATTCATCGATGTCCTATGGCTACACCTTC.

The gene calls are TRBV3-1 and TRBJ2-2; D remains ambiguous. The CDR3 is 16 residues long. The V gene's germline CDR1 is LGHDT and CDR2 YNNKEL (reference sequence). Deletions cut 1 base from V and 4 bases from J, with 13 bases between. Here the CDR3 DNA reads TGTGCCAGCAGCCAAGGAAGCCGGTGGAGCACCGGGGAGCTGTTTTTT. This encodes CASSQGSRWSTGELFF.